Following are 14 T cell receptor beta chains from one sample sequenced in a study of OX40 agonist ivuxolimab in advanced cancers. The data were produced by immunoSEQ multiplex PCR, yet TCRdb's version contains in-frame clones alone and is incomplete. Of 65,000 to 95,000 clones listed, around nine tenths were seen once; the top ten hold roughly 0.71%. This specimen was CD4+ or CD8+ T cells sorted from blood, taken in a trial of the OX40 agonist ivuxolimab. These receptors came from an adult with an advanced solid tumor such as melanoma, head and neck, liver or kidney cancer.

V usage is TRBV29-1 and J usage is TRBJ2-7, with D possibly called TRBD1 or TRBD2 (5 bases each). Looked up from germline, CDR1 is SQVTM and CDR2 is ANQGSEA. The CDR3 sequence is 17 residues long. The V end was cut by 0 bases, the J end by 3 bases, with 21 bases between. The CDR3 region has the DNA TGCAGCGTTGAAGATCAAATACCCGGGACCGTGAACTACGAGCAGTACTTC. Translated, it gives CSVEDQIPGTVNYEQYF.

This clone came up once. CDR3 protein: CASSAPGTRNEQFF. As DNA, the CDR3 is TGCGCCAGCAGCGCTCCCGGGACTAGGAATGAGCAGTTCTTC. The J gene is TRBJ2-1, the V gene TRBV5-1, with 8 bases aligning to TRBD2. Losses at the gene ends were 4 bases for V and 7 bases for J; bases not matched to a gene: 7. This CDR3 spans 14 amino acids. The germline V gene encodes CDR1 SGHRS and CDR2 YFSETQ. Based on the CDR3 plus reference TRBV5-1 and TRBJ2-1, the full variable domain is KAGVTQTPRYLIKTRGQQVTLSCSPISGHRSVSWYQQTPGQGLQFLFEYFSETQRNKGNFPGRFSGRQFSNSRSEMNVSTLELGDSALYLCASSAPGTRNEQFFGPGTRLTVL.

The V and J genes are TRBV5-4 and TRBJ2-1; 14 positions match TRBD2. The CDR3 length is 15 residues. V lost 4 bases to trimming and J lost 12 bases; unmatched junction nucleotides: 9. Germline loops: CDR1 SGHNT, CDR2 YYREEE (reference sequence). The CDR3 loop is CASSTGLAGGLGQFF. CDR3 bases: TGTGCCAGCAGCACTGGACTAGCGGGAGGTCTTGGGCAGTTCTTC. Combining the CDR3 with reference TRBV5-4 and TRBJ2-1 gives the whole variable domain ETGVTQSPTHLIKTRGQQVTLRCSSQSGHNTVSWYQQALGQGPQFIFQYYREEENGRGNFPPRFSGLQFPNYSSELNVNALELDDSALYLCASSTGLAGGLGQFFGPGTRLTVL.

The chain recombines TRBV18 with TRBJ2-7, with 11 bases identical to TRBD2. Germline loops: CDR1 KGHSH, CDR2 LQKENI. CDR3 size: 15 residues. The trim removed 5 bases at V and 3 bases at J, leaving 6 bases unmatched. CDR3 DNA: TGTGCCAGCTCATCGGGCGGGACTAGCGGCTACGAGCAGTACTTC. Protein product: CASSSGGTSGYEQYF.

Only one count was recorded for this clone. CDR3 loop: CAILAQDTQYF. The CDR3 DNA sequence: TGTGCCATCCTAGCACAGGATACGCAGTATTTT. The chain joins TRBV9 to TRBJ2-3, with D possibly matching TRBD2 (5 bases). In germline, CDR1 is SGDLS, CDR2 YYNGEE. CDR3 length equals 11 residues. Trimming left V 9 bases short and J 6 bases short, with 11 bases between.

V gene TRBV19 combines with J gene TRBJ1-2; D possibly corresponds to TRBD1 (6 bases). The germline gives CDR1 LNHDA, CDR2 SQIVND (reference sequence). The CDR3 has 15 residues. The V end was cut by 0 bases, the J end by 4 bases, with 12 bases between. The CDR3 region is CASSIDRGTSYGYTF. The CDR3 DNA reads TGTGCCAGTAGTATAGATCGGGGGACATCCTATGGCTACACCTTC.

The V and J genes are TRBV7-2 and TRBJ1-2; no reliable D call. CDR1 is SGHTA, CDR2 FQGNSA, per germline. The CDR3 sequence is 13 residues long. The V end was cut by 6 bases, the J end by 8 bases, with 16 bases between. The CDR3 sequence: CASRSSSSMGYTF. As DNA, the CDR3 is TGTGCCAGCAGGTCATCCAGCTCTATGGGCTACACCTTC.

The genes are TRBV5-1 and TRBJ1-2, with D possibly TRBD1 on 6 matching bases. Trimming left V 4 bases short and J 8 bases short, with 15 bases between. The CDR3 is 13 amino acids. Germline V gene lookup returns CDR1 SGHRS and CDR2 YFSETQ. In DNA form, the CDR3 reads TGCGCCAGCAGCGCAGACTCCCAGGGGGGCTACACCTTC. Its translation: CASSADSQGGYTF.

CDR3 in amino acids: CASSLAGGDETQYF. Written as DNA, the CDR3 is TGCGCCAGCAGCTTGGCTGGGGGCGACGAGACCCAGTACTTC. The V call is TRBV5-1, the J call TRBJ2-5, with D perhaps matching TRBD1 (6 bases). Trimming shortened V by 0 bases and J by 5 bases, and 11 bases separated the two germline ends. CDR1 is SGHRS, CDR2 YFSETQ, per germline. The CDR3 covers 14 residues.

The CDR3 sequence is CASMDRRISNEQFF. The CDR3 DNA follows: TGTGCCAGTATGGACAGGCGAATATCGAATGAGCAGTTCTTC. The J gene is TRBJ2-1, the V gene TRBV19; 7 positions agree with TRBD1. Germline CDR1 reads LNHDA; CDR2 reads SQIVND (reference sequence). Trimming at V came to 7 bases and at J to 7 bases, leaving 10 bases not matched to a gene. This CDR3 has 14 amino acids.

V usage is TRBV28 and J usage is TRBJ2-3, with D perhaps being TRBD1 or TRBD2 (6 bases each). The CDR3 extends over 17 amino acids. With 4 bases removed from V and 0 bases from J, the gap between germline ends came to 17 bases. The germline V gene encodes CDR1 MDHEN and CDR2 SYDVKM. The CDR3 DNA reads as TGTGCCAGCAGTTCTATGATGAGGGGGACTAGCACAGATACGCAGTATTTT. It translates to CASSSMMRGTSTDTQYF.

The chain combines TRBV30 with TRBJ2-3; D may be TRBD1 (6 bases). The CDR3 runs to 13 residues. Germline CDR1 is GTSNPN and CDR2 is SVGIG (reference sequence). With 2 bases removed from V and 2 bases from J, the gap between germline ends came to 8 bases. CDR3 amino acids: CAWSPGATDTQYF. The CDR3 DNA reads as TGTGCCTGGAGTCCAGGGGCCACAGATACGCAGTATTTT.

The chain carries TRBV5-5 and TRBJ2-5; 11 positions agree with TRBD2. In germline, CDR1 is SGHKS, CDR2 YYEKEE (reference sequence). V lost 4 bases to trimming and J lost 1 base; unmatched junction nucleotides: 15. The CDR3 has 19 residues. As DNA, the CDR3 is TGTGCCAGCAGCCTTCGCATCTTGACTAGCGGGATAAGCCAAGAGACCCAGTACTTC. Translated, it gives CASSLRILTSGISQETQYF. The variable domain in full, with the rest retrieved from reference TRBV5-5 and TRBJ2-5, is DAGVTQSPTHLIKTRGQQVTLRCSPISGHKSVSWYQQVLGQGPQFIFQYYEKEERGRGNFPDRFSARQFPNYSSELNVNALLLGDSALYLCASSLRILTSGISQETQYFGPGTRLLVL.

The CDR3 sequence is CSVMTSGSTGELFF. The CDR3 region has the DNA TGCAGCGTTATGACTAGCGGGAGCACCGGGGAGCTGTTTTTT. The chain is built from TRBV29-1 and TRBJ2-2, with 12 bases identical to TRBD2. Germline V gene data show CDR1 as SQVTM and CDR2 as ANQGSEA. V trimming: 5 bases; J trimming: 4 bases; junction bases outside the gene matches: 2. The CDR3 sequence is 14 residues long.